This TCR beta chain was recovered during a study of tumor-infiltrating lymphocytes in primary liver carcinoma. As for the study in general: Treatment of the patients' primary liver carcinoma consisted of surgical resection. Study-level results: Against blood, tumors held a significantly higher top-250-clone fraction (p = 0.039). Bulk samples went unsorted, so CD4+ and CD8+ repertoires were not compared.

V lost 8 bases to trimming and J lost 7 bases, with 18 bases between them. This CDR3 comprises 14 residues. The researchers obtained blood RNA from unsorted whole blood and also extracted germline DNA. HBV chronically infected the treatment-naive patients. A primer matching the constant region was used to make TCR beta cDNA from around 550 ng of total RNA. Three-round nested multiplex PCR performed with slightly modified ARM-PCR produced the TCR beta libraries. PCR rounds one and two used TRBV1-TRBV30 forward primers with a C-beta reverse primer for around 9 cycles each. TCRdb used MiXCR to reprocess the multiplex PCR reads, holding one entry per CDR3 protein. The table lists 300,000 to 400,000 distinct CDR3 sequences, less than 70% of them singletons, with 5.5% to 7% in the top ten. With respect to this clonotype: The antigen is not known. It may be a read error: a sequence one base away is much more abundant.

This chain joins TRBV12-3 or TRBV12-4 and TRBJ2-1; D is possibly TRBD1 (6 bases). The clonotype originates from a man in his forties with primary liver carcinoma and hepatitis B virus infection. Material: peripheral blood. CDR3 amino acids: CASGSPGRGNEQFF. CDR3 coding DNA: TGTGCCAGCGGTTCACCTGGTAGGGGGAATGAGCAGTTCTTC.